This T cell receptor beta chain was profiled in a study of blood T cell repertoires in COVID-19. Overall study: Whether acute or convalescent, the COVID-19 samples came from the United States, Italy and Spain. In each case, the material was cDNA or gDNA derived from T cells, B-cell-depleted T cells, or PBMCs.

In the original workflow: Nucleated cell number was recorded as an estimate derived from reference gene primer amplification. The method was immunoSEQ multiplex PCR; TCRdb's version includes in-frame clones alone and lacks a portion of them. Clone size and V and J calls were adopted from that table, with D and trimming inferred from the DNA. Of over 100,000 clones in the sample, roughly 90% were seen once. The CDR3 contains 15 residues. This clone was found once. This rearrangement joins TRBV21-1 to TRBJ2-3; no DNA check was done on the table's D call, TRBD2. TRBV21-1 is a documented pseudogene. This receptor was identified in a man aged 40-50 years with acute or convalescent COVID-19. Sample: peripheral blood. The CDR3 sequence is CASSSGGGPTDTQYF. DNA of the CDR3: TGTGCCAGCAGCAGCGGCGGGGGGCCCACAGATACGCAGTATTTT.